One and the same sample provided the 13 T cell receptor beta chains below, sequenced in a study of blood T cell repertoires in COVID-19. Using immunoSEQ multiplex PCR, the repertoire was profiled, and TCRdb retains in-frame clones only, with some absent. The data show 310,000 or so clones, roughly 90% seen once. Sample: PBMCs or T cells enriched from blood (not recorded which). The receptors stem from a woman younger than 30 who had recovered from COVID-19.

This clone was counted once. This CDR3 is CASRVRGQGVSETQYF. The CDR3 DNA reads as TGTGCCAGCAGGGTCCGGGGACAGGGGGTGTCAGAGACCCAGTACTTC. The chain is built from TRBV3-1 (or the pseudogene TRBV3-2) and TRBJ2-5, with TRBD1 identical over 11 bases. The CDR3 length is 16 residues. J was trimmed by 4 bases and V by 6 bases; bases with no gene match: 10. Germline-derived CDR1 and CDR2 are LGHDT and YNNKEL (reference sequence).

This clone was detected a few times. The CDR3 bases are TGCGCCAGCAGCCCGGGTCCGGCCAACACTGAAGCTTTCTTT. Its translation is CASSPGPANTEAFF. The chain joins TRBV5-1 to TRBJ1-1; no definite D call. The CDR3 loop spans 14 amino acids. V was shortened by 4 bases and J by 2 bases, with 12 bases between the two germline ends. Germline CDR1 SGHRS, CDR2 YFSETQ.

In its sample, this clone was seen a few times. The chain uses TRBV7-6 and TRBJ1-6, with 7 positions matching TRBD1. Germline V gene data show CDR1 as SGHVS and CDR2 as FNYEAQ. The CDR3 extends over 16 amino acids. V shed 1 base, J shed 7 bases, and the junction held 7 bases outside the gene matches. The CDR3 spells CASSLGPDRVNSPLHF. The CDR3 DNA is TGTGCCAGCAGCTTAGGGCCAGACAGGGTAAATTCACCCCTCCACTTT.

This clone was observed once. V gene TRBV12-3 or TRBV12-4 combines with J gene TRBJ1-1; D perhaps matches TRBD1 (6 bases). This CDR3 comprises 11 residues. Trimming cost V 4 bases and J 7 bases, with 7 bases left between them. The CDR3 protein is CASSWGLEAFF. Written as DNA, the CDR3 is TGTGCCAGCAGTTGGGGGCTTGAAGCTTTCTTT.

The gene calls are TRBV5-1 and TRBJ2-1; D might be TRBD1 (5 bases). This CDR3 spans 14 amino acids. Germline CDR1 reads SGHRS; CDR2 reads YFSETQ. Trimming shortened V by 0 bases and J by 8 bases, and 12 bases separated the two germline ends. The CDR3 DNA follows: TGCGCCAGCAGCTTGGCTGGGCAGGGCCATGAGCAGTTCTTC. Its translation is CASSLAGQGHEQFF.

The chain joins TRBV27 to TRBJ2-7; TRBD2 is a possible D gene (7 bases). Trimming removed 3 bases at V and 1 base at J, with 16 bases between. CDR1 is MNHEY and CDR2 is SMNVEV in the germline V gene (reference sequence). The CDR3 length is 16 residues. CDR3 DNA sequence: TGTGCCAGCAGTTTGAGGGGGACGGGGGGATCCTACGAGCAGTACTTC. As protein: CASSLRGTGGSYEQYF.

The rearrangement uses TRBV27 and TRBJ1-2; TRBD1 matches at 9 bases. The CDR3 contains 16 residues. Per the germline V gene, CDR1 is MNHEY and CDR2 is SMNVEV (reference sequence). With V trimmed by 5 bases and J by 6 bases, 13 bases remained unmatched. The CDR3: CASSLFPGQGADGYTF. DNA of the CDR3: TGTGCCAGCAGTCTTTTTCCGGGACAGGGTGCCGATGGCTACACCTTC.

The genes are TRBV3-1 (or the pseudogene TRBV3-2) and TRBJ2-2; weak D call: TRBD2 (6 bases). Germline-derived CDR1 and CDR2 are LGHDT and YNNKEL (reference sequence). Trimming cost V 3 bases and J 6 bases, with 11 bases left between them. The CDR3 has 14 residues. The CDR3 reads CASSQAGYSGELFF. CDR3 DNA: TGTGCCAGCAGCCAGGCGGGGTATTCCGGGGAGCTGTTTTTT.

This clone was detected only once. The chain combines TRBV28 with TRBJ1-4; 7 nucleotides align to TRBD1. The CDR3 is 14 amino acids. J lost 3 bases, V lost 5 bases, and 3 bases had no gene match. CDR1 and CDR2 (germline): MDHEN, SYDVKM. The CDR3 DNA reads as TGTGCCAGCAGTCAGGGGGGCCCTAATGAAAAACTGTTTTTT. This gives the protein CASSQGGPNEKLFF.

DNA for the CDR3: TGTGCCAGTAGTCTCCTGGTTGGCAGGGGGGCGGGGACCCAGTACTTC. Its protein is CASSLLVGRGAGTQYF. This rearrangement joins TRBV19 to TRBJ2-5; possible D gene TRBD1, 7 bases. Germline values: CDR1 LNHDA, CDR2 SQIVND (reference sequence). V was shortened by 5 bases and J by 7 bases, with 23 bases between the two germline ends. The CDR3 contains 16 residues.

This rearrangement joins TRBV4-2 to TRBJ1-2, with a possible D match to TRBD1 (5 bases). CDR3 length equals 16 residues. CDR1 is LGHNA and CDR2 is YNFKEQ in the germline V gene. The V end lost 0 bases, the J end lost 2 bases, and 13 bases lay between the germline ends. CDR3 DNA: TGTGCCAGCAGCCAAGATGCTTTCAGGGTGAACTATGGCTACACCTTC. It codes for CASSQDAFRVNYGYTF.

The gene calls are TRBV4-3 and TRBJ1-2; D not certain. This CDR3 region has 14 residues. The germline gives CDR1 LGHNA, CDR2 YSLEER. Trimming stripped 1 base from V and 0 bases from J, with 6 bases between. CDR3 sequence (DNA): TGCGCCAGCAGCCAAGTGAGGGCTAACTATGGCTACACCTTC. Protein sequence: CASSQVRANYGYTF.

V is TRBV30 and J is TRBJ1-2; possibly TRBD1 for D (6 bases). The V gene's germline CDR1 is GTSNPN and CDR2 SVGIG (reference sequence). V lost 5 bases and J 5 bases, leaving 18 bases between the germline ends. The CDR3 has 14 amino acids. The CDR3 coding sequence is TGTGCCTGGGAACTCAGGGGACGGGGATATGGCTACACCTTC. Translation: CAWELRGRGYGYTF.